What follows are 24 T cell receptor beta chains derived from one specimen sequenced in a study of shared clonotypes between healthy human individuals. Profiled with immunoSEQ multiplex PCR; TCRdb holds only in-frame clones, not every one. The sample has some 2,500,000 clones; 85% to 95% are singletons. The sequenced material came from naive CD4+ T cells from PBMCs. Subset meaning: CD45RA+ positively selected. Receptor source: a man aged 18 to 29 in good health. Some clones in this sample may be carry-over from other donors' samples.

This clone was found once. This chain connects TRBV10-2 to TRBJ1-2; unclear D gene. V was clipped by 3 bases and J by 7 bases, with 12 bases between them. Looked up from germline, CDR1 is WSHSY and CDR2 is SAAADI. The CDR3 consists of 13 residues. CDR3 amino acids: CASSENPLTGYTF. CDR3 coding DNA: TGCGCCAGCAGTGAAAACCCCCTCACTGGCTACACCTTC.

The CDR3 loop is CASNSDGSLYGYTF. In nucleotides, the CDR3 is TGTGCCAGCAACTCGGACGGCAGTCTCTATGGCTACACCTTC. The chain is built from TRBV7-9 and TRBJ1-2; D is undetermined. Per germline, CDR1 SEHNR and CDR2 FQNEAQ (reference sequence). The CDR3 contains 14 residues. Trimming removed 7 bases at V and 4 bases at J, with 16 bases between.

A single count supports this clone. The sample has other DNA sequences that encode this CDR3 too. V usage is TRBV30 and J usage is TRBJ2-1, with D possibly being TRBD1 (6 bases). There are 14 residues in the CDR3. V shed 3 bases and J shed 0 bases, with 9 bases lying between them. Germline values: CDR1 GTSNPN, CDR2 SVGIG (reference sequence). CDR3 protein: CAWSRGSSYNEQFF. The CDR3 DNA reads as TGTGCCTGGAGCAGGGGAAGCTCCTACAATGAGCAGTTCTTC. The entire variable domain, with the rest obtained from reference TRBV30 and TRBJ2-1, is as follows: SQTIHQWPATLVQPVGSPLSLECTVEGTSNPNLYWYRQAAGRGLQLLFYSVGIGQISSEVPQNLSASRPQDRQFILSSKKLLLSDSGFYLCAWSRGSSYNEQFFGPGTRLTVL.

The gene calls are TRBV5-1 and TRBJ2-5; TRBD1 aligns across 9 bases. From germline, CDR1 is SGHRS and CDR2 YFSETQ. CDR3 length: 15 residues. With 0 bases clipped from V and 5 bases from J, the junction kept 5 bases outside the gene matches. DNA for the CDR3: TGCGCCAGCAGCTTGGTAGGGGACAGGGCGGAGACCCAGTACTTC. This encodes CASSLVGDRAETQYF.

V is TRBV11-2 and J is TRBJ2-2; no clear D. Between the trimmed V and J ends, which lost 6 bases and 5 bases, there was a span of 13 bases. CDR3 length: 14 residues. The germline V gene encodes CDR1 SGHAT and CDR2 FQNNGV. The CDR3 sequence is CASSPIDTTGELFF. The CDR3 nucleotides are TGTGCCAGCAGTCCCATAGACACTACCGGGGAGCTGTTTTTT.

This chain uses TRBV7-3 with TRBJ2-1, with 7 bases identical to TRBD2. CDR1 and CDR2 (germline): SGHTA, FQGTGA. The CDR3 covers 15 residues. Trimming took 1 base from V and 4 from J; bases not matched to a gene: 4. Here the CDR3 DNA reads TGTGCCAGCAGCTTAAGGCGGGAGCGATACAATGAGCAGTTCTTC. Encoded protein: CASSLRRERYNEQFF.

This chain joins TRBV5-1 and TRBJ1-3, with no clear D. V lost 0 bases, J lost 2 bases, and 12 bases lay in between. Germline V gives CDR1 SGHRS, CDR2 YFSETQ. This CDR3 has 16 amino acids. CDR3 sequence reads: CASSLEQKGTGNTIYF. The CDR3 bases are TGCGCCAGCAGCTTGGAACAGAAAGGGACTGGAAACACCATATATTTT.

The chain employs TRBV27 and TRBJ2-5, with D unresolved. V gave up 1 base and J gave up 0 bases, with 9 bases separating them. CDR1 and CDR2 from the germline V gene are MNHEY and SMNVEV (reference sequence). This CDR3 contains 15 residues. CDR3 coding DNA: TGTGCCAGCAGTTTATTTTTCTGGAACCAAGAGACCCAGTACTTC. Translated, it gives CASSLFFWNQETQYF.

The chain recombines TRBV4-1 with TRBJ2-7; D is tentatively TRBD1 or TRBD2 (5 bases each). V gave up 8 bases and J gave up 0 bases, with 11 bases separating them. Germline V gene sequence: CDR1 MGHRA, CDR2 YSYEKL. CDR3 length equals 13 residues. The CDR3: CASAGTHSYEQYF. The CDR3, as DNA: TGCGCCAGCGCCGGGACGCACTCCTACGAGCAGTACTTC.

The CDR3 loop reads CASSPAGVSTDTQYF. CDR3 sequence (DNA): TGTGCCAGCAGCCCAGCGGGAGTTAGCACAGATACGCAGTATTTT. The chain uses TRBV7-9 and TRBJ2-3; the match to TRBD2 covers 8 bases. CDR3 length: 15 residues. Germline CDR1 SEHNR, CDR2 FQNEAQ (reference sequence). The J segment lost 0 bases and the V segment lost 5 bases, leaving 4 bases of the junction unmatched.

The DNA of the CDR3 is TGTGCCTGGAGTCCAGGGGCGGCTGGAAACACCATATATTTT. Encoded protein: CAWSPGAAGNTIYF. The rearrangement uses TRBV30 and TRBJ1-3, with TRBD1 as a possible D gene (6 bases). The V gene lost 2 bases and the J gene lost 2 bases, with 10 bases spanning the gap. The CDR3 sequence is 14 residues long. The germline V gene encodes CDR1 GTSNPN and CDR2 SVGIG (reference sequence).

This clone occurred once. This sequence joins TRBV9 and TRBJ2-2; perhaps TRBD2 as D (5 bases). This CDR3 has 15 residues. V was cut by 0 bases and J by 5 bases, with 11 bases left in between. Germline values: CDR1 SGDLS, CDR2 YYNGEE. Here the CDR3 DNA reads TGTGCCAGCAGCGTAGAATGGAGCGGAACCGGGGAGCTGTTTTTT. Protein: CASSVEWSGTGELFF.

This clone occurred a few times. The rearrangement joins TRBV29-1 to TRBJ1-1, with unresolved D. The CDR3 length is 13 residues. The V gene's germline CDR1 is SQVTM and CDR2 ANQGSEA. The V end was cut by 4 bases, the J end by 0 bases, with 9 bases between. CDR3 protein: CSVVRKMNTEAFF. In nucleotides, the CDR3 is TGCAGCGTTGTTAGGAAAATGAACACTGAAGCTTTCTTT.

The chain joins TRBV23-1 to TRBJ1-4; D is ambiguous. TRBV23-1 is assigned to the ORF class and has an uncertain function. Trimming removed 7 bases at V and 3 bases at J, with 21 bases between. This CDR3 has 17 amino acids. The CDR3: CASTRPDGSYPNEKLFF. The CDR3 DNA sequence: TGCGCCAGCACCAGGCCGGACGGTTCCTATCCTAATGAAAAACTGTTTTTT.

The chain joins TRBV28 to TRBJ2-3; perhaps D is TRBD1 or TRBD2 (5 bases each). CDR3 length equals 16 residues. Germline assignment: CDR1 MDHEN and CDR2 SYDVKM. Trimming stripped 3 bases from V and 0 bases from J, with 13 bases between. CDR3 loop: CASSLVGVQSTDTQYF. Written as DNA, the CDR3 is TGTGCCAGCAGTTTGGTGGGGGTGCAGAGCACAGATACGCAGTATTTT. Complete variable domain (other parts from reference TRBV28 and TRBJ2-3): DVKVTQSSRYLVKRTGEKVFLECVQDMDHENMFWYRQDPGLGLRLIYFSYDVKMKEKGDIPEGYSVSREKKERFSLILESASTNQTSMYLCASSLVGVQSTDTQYFGPGTRLTVL.

The rearrangement links TRBV11-2 to TRBJ2-3; 12 bases line up with TRBD2. V was pared by 4 bases and J by 3 bases, with 14 bases of the junction left unmatched. Germline loops: CDR1 SGHAT, CDR2 FQNNGV. The CDR3 sequence is 19 residues long. The CDR3: CASSSTLAGGERETDTQYF. The CDR3 DNA reads TGTGCCAGCAGCTCAACCCTAGCGGGAGGGGAAAGAGAGACAGATACGCAGTATTTT.

This rearrangement joins TRBV28 to TRBJ1-2; D possibly corresponds to TRBD1 (5 bases). V was cut by 5 bases and J by 9 bases, with 13 bases left in between. The CDR3 sequence is 12 residues long. CDR1 MDHEN and CDR2 SYDVKM come from the germline V gene. CDR3 in DNA: TGTGCCAGCAGTACTCAGACAGCACGCTACACCTTC. Translating it yields CASSTQTARYTF.

As concerns this clone: This CDR3 is also generated by other DNA sequences in the sample. The rearrangement joins TRBV5-1 to TRBJ2-5; D is uncertain. This CDR3 has 13 residues. CDR1 is SGHRS, CDR2 YFSETQ, per germline. V was trimmed by 0 bases and J by 4 bases, leaving 7 bases between them. The CDR3 region is CASSLAGLETQYF. In DNA form, the CDR3 reads TGCGCCAGCAGCTTGGCTGGGTTAGAGACCCAGTACTTC.

The V and J genes are TRBV7-2 and TRBJ2-5; TRBD2 agrees at 7 bases. CDR3 size: 15 residues. J gave up 5 bases and V 2 bases, and 8 bases lay outside the gene matches. In germline, CDR1 is SGHTA, CDR2 FQGNSA. The CDR3 DNA reads as TGTGCCAGCAGCTTAAGCGGGGCACTAATGGAGACCCAGTACTTC. Its translation: CASSLSGALMETQYF. Variable domain in full (rest from reference TRBV7-2 and TRBJ2-5): GAGVSQSPSNKVTEKGKDVELRCDPISGHTALYWYRQSLGQGLEFLIYFQGNSAPDKSGLPSDRFSAERTGGSVSTLTIQRTQQEDSAVYLCASSLSGALMETQYFGPGTRLLVL.

The rearrangement uses TRBV5-4 and TRBJ2-7; D perhaps matches TRBD2 (6 bases). V gave up 2 bases and J gave up 2 bases, with 23 bases separating them. Germline assignment: CDR1 SGHNT and CDR2 YYREEE (reference sequence). This CDR3 is 18 amino acids long. The chain's CDR3 is CASSFYPRGLPKPYEQYF. CDR3 in DNA: TGTGCCAGCAGCTTCTATCCGCGGGGCCTCCCTAAACCCTACGAGCAGTACTTC.

The chain recombines TRBV27 with TRBJ2-1; 8 nucleotides agree with TRBD1. CDR1 is MNHEY and CDR2 is SMNVEV in the germline V gene (reference sequence). The CDR3 covers 16 residues. V lost 5 bases, J lost 0 bases, and 6 bases stayed unmatched. The CDR3 region is CASSTRQGSSYNEQFF. In DNA, the CDR3 is TGTGCCAGCAGTACCCGACAGGGGAGCTCCTACAATGAGCAGTTCTTC.

The chain employs TRBV10-3 and TRBJ1-2, with no clear D. The germline CDR1 and CDR2 sequences are ENHRY and SYGVKD. The CDR3 is 15 residues long. Trimming stripped 2 bases from V and 4 bases from J, with 14 bases between. The CDR3 coding sequence is TGTGCCATCAGTGAGAAAACAGTATCCTTCTATGGCTACACCTTC. It specifies CAISEKTVSFYGYTF.

The sample holds one count of this clone. The chain carries TRBV7-9 and TRBJ1-5, with 7 bases aligning to TRBD1. Germline trimming cut 6 bases from V and 1 base from J; bases unmatched to any gene: 6. The CDR3 consists of 15 residues. Germline CDR1 is SEHNR and CDR2 is FQNEAQ (reference sequence). This CDR3 is CASSSGGMSNQPQHF. The CDR3, as DNA: TGTGCCAGCAGTTCAGGGGGTATGAGCAATCAGCCCCAGCATTTT.

As to this clone: Other DNA sequences within the sample encode an identical CDR3. This rearrangement joins TRBV6-1 to TRBJ1-1; 7 bases fit TRBD1. The germline gives CDR1 MNHNS, CDR2 SASEGT. The V and J ends lost 4 bases and 4 bases, in that order; junction bases with no gene match: 3. The CDR3 has 13 residues. The CDR3 spells CASSVQGGTEAFF. Written as DNA, the CDR3 is TGTGCCAGCAGTGTTCAGGGGGGCACTGAAGCTTTCTTT.